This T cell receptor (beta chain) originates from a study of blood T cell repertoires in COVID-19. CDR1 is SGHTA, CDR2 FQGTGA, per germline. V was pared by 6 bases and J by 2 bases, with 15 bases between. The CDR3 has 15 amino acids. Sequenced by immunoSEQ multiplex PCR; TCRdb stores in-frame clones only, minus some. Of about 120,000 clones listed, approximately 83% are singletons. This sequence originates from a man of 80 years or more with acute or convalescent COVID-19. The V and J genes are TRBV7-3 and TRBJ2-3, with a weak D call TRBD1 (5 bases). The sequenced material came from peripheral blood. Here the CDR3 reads CASSLGVIDTDTQYF. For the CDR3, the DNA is TGTGCCAGCAGTCTAGGGGTTATCGACACAGATACGCAGTATTTT.